This is a list of T cell receptor beta chains from one sample in a study of cytomegalovirus exposure and HLA in healthy donors. Profiled with immunoSEQ multiplex PCR; TCRdb holds only in-frame clones, not every one. The data hold about 85,000 clones, with nearly 80% observed a single time. The material sequenced was PBMCs. The receptors were gathered from a woman in her forties or fifties in good health and CMV-seropositive. Each CDR3 is given with its conserved first and last residue. A D gene is named only where the DNA matches it firmly. The size entry is marked missing in some rows and otherwise reads once, few, many or a size class.

clone_size j_call v_call d_call cdr3_aa cdr3_nt
- TRBJ1-5 TRBV6-1 - CASSKWQNNQPQHF TGTGCCAGCAGTAAGTGGCAGAACAATCAGCCCCAGCATTTT
once TRBJ1-1 TRBV13 - CASSPTRGSNTEAFF TGTGCCAGCAGCCCGACCAGGGGTTCGAACACTGAAGCTTTCTTT
- TRBJ1-2 TRBV30 - CAWTPRQGGGYTF TGTGCCTGGACCCCCCGGCAGGGTGGCGGCTACACCTTC
- TRBJ1-5 TRBV7-9 - CASSLQGDQPQHF TGTGCCAGCAGCTTACAGGGTGATCAGCCCCAGCATTTT
- TRBJ1-2 TRBV12-5 - CASGLPPRGYTF TGTGCTAGTGGTTTGCCACCGAGGGGCTACACCTTC
- TRBJ1-6 TRBV19 TRBD1 CASSSPTGGYSPLHF TGTGCCAGTAGTTCGCCGACAGGGGGTTATTCACCCCTCCACTTT
- TRBJ1-1 TRBV5-4 - CASSPLIQGRTEAFF TGTGCCAGCAGCCCACTAATCCAGGGTCGGACTGAAGCTTTCTTT
- TRBJ1-1 TRBV10-1 TRBD1 CASSESGTGDAFF TGCGCCAGCAGTGAGTCGGGGACAGGGGACGCTTTCTTT
- TRBJ1-4 TRBV27 - CASSLVATNEKLFF TGTGCCAGCAGTTTGGTAGCAACTAATGAAAAACTGTTTTTT
- TRBJ1-1 TRBV5-4 - CASSFVRAQGTEAFF TGTGCCAGCAGCTTTGTGCGAGCCCAGGGCACTGAAGCTTTCTTT
- TRBJ1-1 TRBV7-8 - CASSLQGGRDEAFF TGTGCCAGCAGCTTACAAGGCGGACGGGATGAAGCTTTCTTT
- TRBJ1-2 TRBV28 - CASSLGRSYGYTF TGTGCCAGCAGTTTGGGCCGTTCCTATGGCTACACCTTC
few TRBJ1-2 TRBV29-1 - CSVLEGVIAYTF TGCAGCGTTTTAGAGGGTGTAATTGCCTACACCTTC
- TRBJ2-1 TRBV6-5 TRBD2 CASSSTSGANYNEQFF TGTGCCAGCAGTTCGACTAGCGGGGCGAACTACAATGAGCAGTTCTTC
once TRBJ2-3 TRBV6-6 - CASSPPRTDTQYF TGTGCCAGCAGCCCGCCCCGGACAGATACGCAGTATTTT
- TRBJ2-3 TRBV7-9 TRBD2 CASSFGSAGGTDTQYF TGTGCCAGCAGCTTCGGCTCGGCGGGGGGAACAGATACGCAGTATTTT
- TRBJ2-7 TRBV12-5 - CASPERDSYEQYF TGTGCTAGTCCGGAGAGAGACTCCTACGAGCAGTACTTC
- TRBJ2-7 TRBV19 TRBD1 CASSLGQGAYEQYF TGTGCCAGTAGTCTCGGACAGGGGGCTTACGAGCAGTACTTC
- TRBJ1-1 TRBV6-5 - CASSGVRRNTEAFF TGTGCCAGCTCAGGGGTTCGACGGAACACTGAAGCTTTCTTT
once TRBJ1-1 TRBV5-1 - CASKRPPSTEAFF TGCGCCAGCAAGCGGCCTCCGAGCACTGAAGCTTTCTTT
- TRBJ2-5 TRBV29-1 TRBD2 CSVGVAGVGETQYF TGCAGCGTTGGAGTAGCGGGAGTGGGCGAGACCCAGTACTTC
- TRBJ1-1 TRBV2 - CASNRGRRVETEAFF TGTGCCAGCAATCGCGGGAGAAGGGTGGAAACTGAAGCTTTCTTT
- TRBJ1-4 TRBV7-9 - CASSFNGQSNEKLFF TGTGCCAGCAGCTTTAACGGACAGTCTAATGAAAAACTGTTTTTT
- TRBJ1-4 TRBV6-1 - CASSPLTANEKLFF TGTGCCAGCAGCCCCCTAACGGCTAATGAAAAACTGTTTTTT
- TRBJ1-5 TRBV6-1 - CASKGVWQPQHF TGTGCCAGCAAAGGAGTTTGGCAGCCCCAGCATTTT
- TRBJ2-4 TRBV5-6 TRBD1 CASSRMTGVTKNIQYF TGTGCCAGCAGCCGTATGACAGGGGTCACTAAAAACATTCAGTACTTC
- TRBJ2-1 TRBV10-2 - CASSEPGSGNEQFF TGCGCCAGCAGTGAGCCCGGAAGCGGGAATGAGCAGTTCTTC
once TRBJ2-7 TRBV6-5 - CAGPTEYEQYF TGTGCCGGTCCGACAGAATACGAGCAGTACTTC
- TRBJ1-2 TRBV11-2 TRBD1 CASSFKTGFYGYTF TGTGCCAGCAGCTTTAAGACAGGGTTCTATGGCTACACCTTC
- TRBJ1-2 TRBV19 TRBD1 CASRPKGQGDYGYTF TGTGCCAGTAGGCCAAAGGGACAGGGTGACTATGGCTACACCTTC
- TRBJ1-2 TRBV18 - CASPPGAGASYGYTF TGTGCCAGCCCACCAGGGGCAGGGGCGAGCTATGGCTACACCTTC
once TRBJ1-5 TRBV5-1 TRBD1 CASSVGTVNQPQHF TGCGCCAGCAGCGTCGGGACAGTTAATCAGCCCCAGCATTTT
- TRBJ2-1 TRBV5-4 TRBD2 CASSLVAGRLETYNEQFF TGTGCCAGCAGCTTGGTGGCCGGGAGGCTAGAAACTTACAATGAGCAGTTCTTC
- TRBJ1-5 TRBV5-6 - CASSLINQPQHF TGTGCCAGCAGCTTGATAAATCAGCCCCAGCATTTT
- TRBJ2-2 TRBV28 - CASSSRLETGELFF TGTGCCAGCAGCTCCCGGCTAGAGACCGGGGAGCTGTTTTTT
- TRBJ1-4 TRBV7-2 - CASSLRDTEKLFF TGTGCCAGCAGCCTCCGGGATACTGAAAAACTGTTTTTT
- TRBJ2-6 TRBV5-1 TRBD2 CASSSLAGGPSGANVLTF TGCGCCAGCAGCTCGCTAGCGGGGGGGCCTTCTGGGGCCAACGTCCTGACTTTC
- TRBJ2-5 TRBV18 - CASSRGLETQYF TGTGCCAGCTCCCGGGGGTTGGAGACCCAGTACTTC
- TRBJ1-2 TRBV29-1 TRBD1 CSDRQGSSGYTF TGCAGCGACAGACAGGGAAGCTCTGGCTACACCTTC
- TRBJ2-5 TRBV6-1 - CASSTNRNQETQYF TGTGCCAGCTCGACCAACAGGAACCAAGAGACCCAGTACTTC
- TRBJ2-3 TRBV5-4 TRBD1 CASSPNRGDADTQYF TGTGCCAGCAGCCCAAACAGGGGGGACGCAGATACGCAGTATTTT
once TRBJ1-5 TRBV5-4 - CASSLKGNSNQPQHF TGTGCCAGCAGCTTGAAGGGGAATAGCAATCAGCCCCAGCATTTT
few TRBJ1-2 TRBV10-3 TRBD1 CAISESTGGFYGYTF TGTGCCATCAGTGAGTCGACAGGGGGCTTCTATGGCTACACCTTC
- TRBJ1-2 TRBV9 TRBD1 CASSAGTDPIRYTF TGTGCCAGCAGCGCCGGGACAGATCCCATCAGATACACCTTC
- TRBJ2-7 TRBV6-4 TRBD1 CASQTKGDSSYEQYF TGTGCCAGCCAAACAAAGGGGGACAGCTCCTACGAGCAGTACTTC
- TRBJ2-1 TRBV12-5 - CASGLSRGAGYNEQFF TGTGCTAGTGGTTTGTCCCGAGGAGCGGGTTACAATGAGCAGTTCTTC
- TRBJ1-1 TRBV18 - CASSPREQGYTEAFF TGTGCCAGCTCACCCAGGGAACAGGGATACACTGAAGCTTTCTTT
- TRBJ2-2 TRBV6-4 - CASSDRGSTGELFF TGTGCCAGCAGTGACCGGGGTTCGACCGGGGAGCTGTTTTTT
- TRBJ2-3 TRBV19 TRBD2 CASSIWGLAGGPGTDTQYF TGTGCCAGTAGTATATGGGGGCTAGCGGGAGGGCCTGGCACAGATACGCAGTATTTT
- TRBJ2-2 TRBV5-5 - CASSLEQGGAGELFF TGTGCCAGCAGCTTGGAGCAGGGAGGCGCCGGGGAGCTGTTTTTT
- TRBJ1-5 TRBV6-5 - CASSPTRVGGPQHF TGTGCCAGCAGTCCTACTCGGGTCGGAGGGCCCCAGCATTTT
- TRBJ1-4 TRBV5-6 - CASSLVPGSTNEKLFF TGTGCCAGCAGCTTGGTCCCAGGGTCTACTAATGAAAAACTGTTTTTT
- TRBJ1-5 TRBV7-8 TRBD1 CASSLPLTGVDQPQHF TGTGCCAGCAGCTTACCCCTTACAGGGGTAGATCAGCCCCAGCATTTT
- TRBJ2-2 TRBV5-4 TRBD2 CASSFDQRGSNTGELFF TGTGCCAGCAGCTTTGACCAGCGGGGATCGAACACCGGGGAGCTGTTTTTT
medium-sized TRBJ2-3 TRBV5-1 TRBD2 CASSPAGLAASTDTQYF TGCGCCAGCAGCCCCGCGGGACTAGCGGCGAGCACAGATACGCAGTATTTT